This record covers a single TCR beta chain. Its antigen is unknown. This table comes from immunoSEQ multiplex PCR, and its TCRdb copy is limited to in-frame clones, with some not included. The sample lists about 270,000 clones; 70% to 90% were seen once. The data were obtained in a study of cytomegalovirus exposure and HLA in healthy donors. The study, taken as a whole, reports: The majority of TCR sequences were rare, yet some public TCRs appeared in many donors. Confirmation was obtained in vitro that a few CMV-associated chains are specific for CMV antigens.

Germline assignment: CDR1 MNHEY and CDR2 SMNVEV (reference sequence). The V gene end was trimmed by 4 bases and the J gene end by 7 bases; junction bases not matched to a gene: 6. The CDR3 has 15 residues. The chain links TRBV27 to TRBJ2-3, with 12 bases identical to TRBD2. The TCR comes from a woman between 18 and 30 years old in good health and CMV-seronegative. The source material was PBMCs. In nucleotides, the CDR3 is TGTGCCAGCAGTTCAGGACTAGCGGGACGGAATACGCAGTATTTT. Translating gives CASSSGLAGRNTQYF.